The clone carrying this T cell receptor (beta chain) occurred a few times. This entry comes from a study of blood T cell repertoires in COVID-19. Under the authors' procedure: Estimated nucleated cell counts came from reference gene primer amplification. Some clones are missing from TCRdb's copy, which holds only in-frame ones; the method was immunoSEQ multiplex PCR. The V and J calls and clone size come from that table; D and trimming were worked out from the DNA. The sample holds over 55,000 clones, roughly 85% seen once. Germline assignment: CDR1 SGHRS and CDR2 YFSETQ. Trimming pared 4 bases from V and 7 bases from J, leaving 18 bases between. The CDR3 length is 15 residues.

This clonotype was obtained from a woman of 80 years or more with acute or convalescent COVID-19. The chain recombines TRBV5-1 with TRBJ2-1; TRBD1 is a possible D gene (6 bases). The sample taken for sequencing was peripheral blood. Written as DNA, the CDR3 is TGCGCCAGCAGCCCTGGACTCAAAGGGGGTAATGAGCAGTTCTTC. Amino acids: CASSPGLKGGNEQFF.